The 14 T cell receptor beta chains listed next were all sequenced from one sample in a study of Graves' ophthalmopathy and Graves' hyperthyroidism. Amplification from RNA transcripts yielded the TCR beta CDR3 regions. Investigators did first-round RT-PCR with HTBI primers, then second-round multiplex PCR. TCRdb reprocessed the multiplex PCR reads via MiXCR and lists one record per CDR3 protein. This sample has about 740,000 distinct CDR3 sequences; 40% occur once, and the top ten carry 40% to 45%. The specimen sequenced was peripheral blood. These receptor sequences come from an adult man with Graves' ophthalmopathy.

The chain uses TRBV4-2 and TRBJ1-4; TRBD1 matches 11 bases. Unmatched junction bases numbered 8, after V lost 2 bases and J lost 6 bases. CDR1 and CDR2 from the germline V gene are LGHNA and YNFKEQ. The CDR3 length is 17 residues. The CDR3 DNA sequence: TGTGCCAGCAGCCAATCAACGGGACAGGGGGACTATGAAAAACTGTTTTTT. Translating gives CASSQSTGQGDYEKLFF.

The chain combines TRBV10-3 with TRBJ1-2; a possible D gene is TRBD1 (5 bases). V lost 6 bases, J lost 2 bases, and 13 bases lay in between. This CDR3 has 14 residues. The germline V gene encodes CDR1 ENHRY and CDR2 SYGVKD. CDR3 loop: CAIRGDSANYGYTF. The CDR3 DNA follows: TGTGCCATCAGGGGAGACAGTGCGAACTATGGCTACACCTTC.

There are many counts of this clonotype. The rearrangement uses TRBV25-1 and TRBJ2-3; D is ambiguous. Germline-derived CDR1 and CDR2 are MGHDK and SYGVNS. V lost 3 bases, J lost 2 bases, and 12 bases lay in between. The CDR3 extends over 15 amino acids. In DNA, the CDR3 is TGTGCCAGCAGTGATAACACGTTTCTCACAGATACGCAGTATTTT. Its translation: CASSDNTFLTDTQYF.

The chain has TRBV7-9 and TRBJ1-2, with 7 bases fitting TRBD1. With 4 bases clipped from V and 8 bases from J, the junction kept 16 bases outside the gene matches. Germline V gene data show CDR1 as SEHNR and CDR2 as FQNEAQ (reference sequence). The CDR3 sequence is 16 residues long. The CDR3 coding sequence is TGTGCCAGCAGCTCCGGGACGACAGGGCCCGCGCACGGCTACACCTTC. Translation: CASSSGTTGPAHGYTF.

This clonotype has a handful of counts. This chain links TRBV20-1 with TRBJ2-7, with 9 bases lining up with TRBD2. V was clipped by 3 bases and J by 3 bases; unmatched bases: 6. This CDR3 region has 14 residues. CDR1 and CDR2 (germline): DFQATT, SNEGSKA (reference sequence). The CDR3 reads CSASDQTSGYEQYF. For the CDR3, the DNA is TGCAGTGCTAGCGACCAGACTAGCGGCTACGAGCAGTACTTC.

This clonotype came up a few times. One junction end disagrees with the germline gene, perhaps due to a read error. The chain employs TRBV7-7 and TRBJ2-6, with TRBD1 identical over 11 bases. The CDR3 runs 17 residues. The V gene's germline CDR1 is SSHAT and CDR2 FNYEAQ (reference sequence). In DNA, the CDR3 is TGTGCTAGCAGCCCCGGGACAGGGGGTACCGGGGCCAACGTCCTGACTTTC. Translated, it gives CASSPGTGGTGANVLTF.

The chain is built from TRBV29-1 and TRBJ2-7; D possibly uses TRBD1 or TRBD2 (5 bases each). The germline gives CDR1 SQVTM, CDR2 ANQGSEA. The CDR3 has 12 amino acids. The ends were cut back, 8 bases at V and 2 bases at J, with 13 bases in the middle. The CDR3 spells CSLGDGAYEQYF. For the CDR3, the DNA is TGCAGCTTAGGGGACGGCGCCTACGAGCAGTACTTC.

This clonotype showed up just a few times. The chain uses TRBV10-3 and TRBJ2-5; D might be TRBD1 (6 bases). The V end was cut by 10 bases, the J end by 5 bases, with 17 bases between. The germline gives CDR1 ENHRY, CDR2 SYGVKD. CDR3 length equals 13 residues. The chain's CDR3 is CASTLPQGETQYF. The CDR3 DNA is TGTGCCAGCACCCTTCCCCAGGGGGAGACCCAGTACTTC.

V usage is TRBV29-1 and J usage is TRBJ2-5; weak D call: TRBD1 (6 bases). V lost 8 bases and J 1 base, leaving 14 bases between the germline ends. Germline V lookup: CDR1 SQVTM, CDR2 ANQGSEA. This CDR3 spans 13 amino acids. CDR3 in amino acids: CSIPGTFQETQYF. The CDR3 DNA reads as TGCAGCATCCCCGGGACATTCCAAGAGACCCAGTACTTC.

The rearrangement links TRBV20-1 to TRBJ2-2; the match to TRBD2 covers 9 bases. V was pared by 1 base and J by 6 bases, with 3 bases of the junction left unmatched. Germline V lookup: CDR1 DFQATT, CDR2 SNEGSKA (reference sequence). CDR3 length: 14 amino acids. CDR3 nucleotides: TGCAGTGCTAGAGCAGCGGGAGGCGCCGGGGAGCTGTTTTTT. This translates into CSARAAGGAGELFF.

Here the CDR3 reads CASSFSRDTNTEAFF. DNA of the CDR3: TGTGCCAGCAGCTTCAGCCGGGACACAAACACTGAAGCTTTCTTT. The gene calls are TRBV7-2 and TRBJ1-1; a weak D match, TRBD1 (6 bases). V lost 3 bases and J 2 bases, leaving 13 bases between the germline ends. This CDR3 has 15 residues. CDR1 SGHTA and CDR2 FQGNSA come from the germline V gene.

This clonotype was seen a few times. One end of the junction does not line up with germline, which may come from a read error. V is TRBV10-3 and J is TRBJ1-3, with D hard to call. Germline CDR1 reads ENHRY; CDR2 reads SYGVKD. The CDR3 sequence is 16 residues long. CDR3 sequence (DNA): TGTGCCAGCAGTTACTCGAGGCCAGGCTCTGGAAACACCATATATTTT. It translates to CASSYSRPGSGNTIYF.

This clonotype was seen a handful of times. J is TRBJ2-3 and V is TRBV29-1; unclear D gene. Deletions cut 2 bases from V and 0 bases from J, with 6 bases between. In germline, CDR1 is SQVTM, CDR2 ANQGSEA. CDR3 size: 13 residues. In DNA form, the CDR3 reads TGCAGCGTTGAACGACTGAGCACAGATACGCAGTATTTT. It codes for CSVERLSTDTQYF.

The chain has TRBV24-1 and TRBJ1-5; 7 nucleotides agree with TRBD1. CDR3 length: 15 residues. The germline V gene has CDR1 KGHDR and CDR2 SFDVKD. The V gene end was trimmed by 11 bases and the J gene end by 3 bases; junction bases not matched to a gene: 12. The CDR3 nucleotides read TGTGCCAGCAGCGAGAGGACAGGCTCCAATCAGCCCCAGCATTTT. Translating gives CASSERTGSNQPQHF.